The source of this T cell receptor beta chain is a study of shared clonotypes between healthy human individuals. Points from the study as a whole: Deeper or shallower sequencing was expected to change how clonotypes are shared among donors.

On this clone: Its antigen is not identified.

Trimming at V came to 6 bases and at J to 8 bases, leaving 12 bases not matched to a gene. CDR1 and CDR2 (germline): SGHNT, YYREEE (reference sequence). This CDR3 contains 15 residues. Some clones are missing from TCRdb's copy, which holds only in-frame ones; the method was immunoSEQ multiplex PCR. This sample carries roughly 720,000 clones, about 90% of them seen once, and the ten largest clones take 34%. The J gene is TRBJ2-1, the V gene TRBV5-4; TRBD2 matches at 9 bases. The sample consisted of memory CD8+ T cells from PBMCs. Subset specified: CD45RO+ cells pooled with CCR7-negative TemRA cells. The TCR originated in a man between 18 and 29 years old in good health. Some clones in this sample may be carry-over from other donors' samples. This chain's CDR3 is CASTFVPGLAHEQFF. The CDR3, as DNA: TGTGCCAGCACTTTCGTACCGGGACTAGCCCATGAGCAGTTCTTC.